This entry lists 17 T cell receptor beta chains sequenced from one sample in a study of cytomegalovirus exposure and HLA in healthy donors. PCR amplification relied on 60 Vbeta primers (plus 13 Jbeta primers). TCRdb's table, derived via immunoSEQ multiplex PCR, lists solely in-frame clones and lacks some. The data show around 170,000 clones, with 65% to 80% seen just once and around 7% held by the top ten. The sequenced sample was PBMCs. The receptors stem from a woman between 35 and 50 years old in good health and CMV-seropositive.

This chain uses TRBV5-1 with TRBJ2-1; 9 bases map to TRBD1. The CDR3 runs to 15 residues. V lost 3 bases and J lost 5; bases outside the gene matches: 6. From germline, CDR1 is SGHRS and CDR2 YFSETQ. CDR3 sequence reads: CASSSQGDRDNEQFF. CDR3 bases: TGCGCCAGCAGCTCACAAGGGGACAGGGACAATGAGCAGTTCTTC.

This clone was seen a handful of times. CDR3: CASRSSGGPGNEQFF. For the CDR3, the DNA is TGCGCCAGCCGGTCTAGCGGGGGGCCGGGCAATGAGCAGTTCTTC. The rearrangement uses TRBV5-1 and TRBJ2-1; TRBD2 matches at 11 bases. Germline V CDR1 and CDR2: SGHRS, YFSETQ. CDR3 length equals 15 residues. V dropped 7 bases and J dropped 6; count of bases not matched to a gene: 9.

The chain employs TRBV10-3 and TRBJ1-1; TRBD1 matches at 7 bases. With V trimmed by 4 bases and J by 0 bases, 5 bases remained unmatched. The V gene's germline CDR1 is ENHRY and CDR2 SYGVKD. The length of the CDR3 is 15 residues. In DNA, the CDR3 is TGTGCCATCAGTGGACAGGGAAATATGAACACTGAAGCTTTCTTT. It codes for CAISGQGNMNTEAFF.

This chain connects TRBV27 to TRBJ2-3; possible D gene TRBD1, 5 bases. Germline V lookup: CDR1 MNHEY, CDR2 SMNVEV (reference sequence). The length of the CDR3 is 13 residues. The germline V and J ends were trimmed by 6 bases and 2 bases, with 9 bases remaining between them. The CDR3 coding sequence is TGTGCCAGCAGGGACACCCCCACAGATACGCAGTATTTT. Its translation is CASRDTPTDTQYF.

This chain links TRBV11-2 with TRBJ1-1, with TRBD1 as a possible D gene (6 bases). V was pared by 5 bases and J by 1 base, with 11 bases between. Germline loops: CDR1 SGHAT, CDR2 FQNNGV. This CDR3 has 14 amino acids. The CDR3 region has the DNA TGTGCCAGCAGCCCGGGACACCAGAACACTGAAGCTTTCTTT. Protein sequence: CASSPGHQNTEAFF. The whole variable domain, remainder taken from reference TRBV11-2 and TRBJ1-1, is EAGVAQSPRYKIIEKRQSVAFWCNPISGHATLYWYQQILGQGPKLLIQFQNNGVVDDSQLPKDRFSAERLKGVDSTLKIQPAKLEDSAVYLCASSPGHQNTEAFFGQGTRLTVV.

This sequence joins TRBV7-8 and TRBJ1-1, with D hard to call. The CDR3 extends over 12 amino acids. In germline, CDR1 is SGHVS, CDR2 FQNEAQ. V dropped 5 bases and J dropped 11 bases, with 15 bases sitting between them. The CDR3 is CASSILGRYAFF. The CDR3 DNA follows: TGTGCCAGCAGCATACTGGGGAGGTACGCTTTCTTT.

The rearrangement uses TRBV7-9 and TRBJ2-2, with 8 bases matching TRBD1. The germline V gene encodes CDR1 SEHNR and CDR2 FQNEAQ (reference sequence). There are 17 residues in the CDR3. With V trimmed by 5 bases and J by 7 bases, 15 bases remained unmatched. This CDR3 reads CASSPISGTGGNGELFF. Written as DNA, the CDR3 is TGTGCCAGCAGCCCAATCTCCGGGACAGGCGGTAACGGGGAGCTGTTTTTT.

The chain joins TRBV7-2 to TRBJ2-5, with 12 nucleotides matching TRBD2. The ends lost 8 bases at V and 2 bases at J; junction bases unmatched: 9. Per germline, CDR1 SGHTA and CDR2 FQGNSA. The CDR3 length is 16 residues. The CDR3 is CASGRLAGGGQETQYF. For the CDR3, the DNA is TGTGCCAGCGGGAGGCTAGCGGGGGGGGGTCAAGAGACCCAGTACTTC.

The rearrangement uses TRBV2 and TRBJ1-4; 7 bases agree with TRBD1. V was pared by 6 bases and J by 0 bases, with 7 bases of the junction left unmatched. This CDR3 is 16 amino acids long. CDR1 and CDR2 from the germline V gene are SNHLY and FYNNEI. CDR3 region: CASRTGQSATNEKLFF. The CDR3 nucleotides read TGTGCCAGCAGGACAGGGCAGTCAGCAACTAATGAAAAACTGTTTTTT.

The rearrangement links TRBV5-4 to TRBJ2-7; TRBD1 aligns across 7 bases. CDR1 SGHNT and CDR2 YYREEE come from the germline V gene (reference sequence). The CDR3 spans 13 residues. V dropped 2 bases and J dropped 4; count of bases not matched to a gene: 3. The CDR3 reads CASSFWDSYEQYF. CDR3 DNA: TGTGCCAGCAGCTTTTGGGACAGTTACGAGCAGTACTTC.

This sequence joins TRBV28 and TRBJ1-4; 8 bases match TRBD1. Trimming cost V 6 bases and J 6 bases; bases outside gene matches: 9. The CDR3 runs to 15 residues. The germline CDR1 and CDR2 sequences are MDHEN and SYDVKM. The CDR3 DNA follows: TGTGCCAGCAGCATTTTAGGACAGGGTGATGAAAAACTGTTTTTT. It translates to CASSILGQGDEKLFF.

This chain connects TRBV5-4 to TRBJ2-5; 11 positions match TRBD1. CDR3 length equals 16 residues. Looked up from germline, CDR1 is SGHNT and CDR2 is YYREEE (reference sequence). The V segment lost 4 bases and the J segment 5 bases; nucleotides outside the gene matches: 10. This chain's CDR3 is CASSPAGQGAWETQYF. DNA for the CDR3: TGTGCCAGCAGCCCGGCCGGACAGGGGGCATGGGAGACCCAGTACTTC.

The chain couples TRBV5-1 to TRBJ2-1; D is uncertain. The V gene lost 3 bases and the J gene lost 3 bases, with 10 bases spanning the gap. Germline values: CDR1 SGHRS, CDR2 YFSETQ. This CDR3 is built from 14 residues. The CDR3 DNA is TGCGCCAGCAGCTCTAAGAGCTTCTACAATGAGCAGTTCTTC. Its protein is CASSSKSFYNEQFF.

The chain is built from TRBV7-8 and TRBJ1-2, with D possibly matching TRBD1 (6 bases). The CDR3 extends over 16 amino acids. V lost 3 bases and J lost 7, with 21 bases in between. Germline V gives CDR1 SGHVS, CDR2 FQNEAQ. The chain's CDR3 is CASSLIRTTGSGGYTF. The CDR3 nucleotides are TGTGCCAGCAGCTTGATCAGAACCACAGGGTCGGGTGGCTACACCTTC.

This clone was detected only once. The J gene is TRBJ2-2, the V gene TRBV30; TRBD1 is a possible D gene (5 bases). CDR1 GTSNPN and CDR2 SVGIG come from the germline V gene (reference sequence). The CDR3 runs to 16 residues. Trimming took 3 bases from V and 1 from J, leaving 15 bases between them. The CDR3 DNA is TGTGCCTGGAGCCTTTCGGCAGGGTGGAACACCGGGGAGCTGTTTTTT. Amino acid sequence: CAWSLSAGWNTGELFF. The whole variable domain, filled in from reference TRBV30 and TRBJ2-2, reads SQTIHQWPATLVQPVGSPLSLECTVEGTSNPNLYWYRQAAGRGLQLLFYSVGIGQISSEVPQNLSASRPQDRQFILSSKKLLLSDSGFYLCAWSLSAGWNTGELFFGEGSRLTVL.

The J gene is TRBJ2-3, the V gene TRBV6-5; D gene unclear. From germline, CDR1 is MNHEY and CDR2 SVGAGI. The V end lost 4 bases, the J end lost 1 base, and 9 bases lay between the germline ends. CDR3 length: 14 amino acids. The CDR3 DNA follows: TGTGCCAGCAGTTCTCGACTGGGCACAGATACGCAGTATTTT. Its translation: CASSSRLGTDTQYF.

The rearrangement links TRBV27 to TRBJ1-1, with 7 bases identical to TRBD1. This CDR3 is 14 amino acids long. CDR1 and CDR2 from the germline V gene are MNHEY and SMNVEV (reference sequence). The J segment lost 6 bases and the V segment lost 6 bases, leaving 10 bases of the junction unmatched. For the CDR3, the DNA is TGTGCCAGCAGCCGCTACAGGGGTATCTCTGAAGCTTTCTTT. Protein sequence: CASSRYRGISEAFF.